This T cell receptor (beta chain) was documented in a study of cytotoxic CD8 clonotypes in ibrutinib-treated CLL. In the study overall: Samples yielded averages of approximately 260,000 productive templates and about 89,000 productive rearrangements. Findings of the study overall: Clonality was higher at baseline than in age-matched healthy donors and tracked circulating CD8+ T-cell counts. Patients with sustained remission and those progressing were sampled at differing times.

About 2 micrograms of genomic DNA, which was extracted from cryopreserved PBMCs, served as the material used for the TCR beta libraries. Worth noting for this clone: What it binds is unknown.

TCRdb's table, derived via immunoSEQ multiplex PCR, lists solely in-frame clones and lacks some. The sample has under 300,000 clones, approximately 76% seen once. The V gene's germline CDR1 is MNHNS and CDR2 SASEGT. The CDR3 contains 12 residues. V gave up 7 bases and J gave up 4 bases, with 10 bases separating them. The source material was PBMCs, sampled at disease progression, from a patient treated with ibrutinib. J is TRBJ1-1 and V is TRBV6-1, with D tentatively TRBD1 (6 bases). This receptor was identified in a human donor with chronic lymphocytic leukemia. CDR3 region: CASNSGVTEAFF. In DNA form, the CDR3 reads TGTGCCAGCAACTCAGGGGTCACTGAAGCTTTCTTT.